These 26 T cell receptor beta chains were sequenced from one sample in a study of blood T cell repertoires in COVID-19. Libraries were prepared by immunoSEQ multiplex PCR; TCRdb keeps only in-frame clonotypes and omits some of them. This sample has 200,000 or so clones, with roughly 84% found just once. Source material: PBMCs or T cells enriched from blood (not recorded which). These receptors were obtained from a man aged 40-55 years who had recovered from COVID-19.

A single count supports this clone. In DNA form, the CDR3 reads TGTGCCAGCAGTTACCCCGGGACAACTGGGGCCAACGTCCTGACTTTC. It yields the protein CASSYPGTTGANVLTF. The chain joins TRBV6-2 or TRBV6-3 to TRBJ2-6; D possibly corresponds to TRBD1 (6 bases). Germline lookup yields CDR1 MNHEY and CDR2 SVGEGT. The CDR3 extends over 16 amino acids. V lost 2 bases, J lost 2 bases, and 10 bases lay in between.

The rearrangement links TRBV18 to TRBJ2-3; the D gene is possibly TRBD2 (7 bases). With 5 bases removed from V and 8 bases from J, the gap between germline ends came to 14 bases. Germline lookup yields CDR1 KGHSH and CDR2 LQKENI. This CDR3 has 13 residues. The DNA for the CDR3 is TGTGCCAGCTCATCGAACAGGGAGGGTACGCAGTATTTT. Residues: CASSSNREGTQYF. The full variable domain, its missing parts supplied by reference TRBV18 and TRBJ2-3, is NAGVMQNPRHLVRRRGQEARLRCSPMKGHSHVYWYRQLPEEGLKFMVYLQKENIIDESGMPKERFSAEFPKEGPSILRIQQVVRGDSAAYFCASSSNREGTQYFGPGTRLTVL.

The genes are TRBV3-1 (or the pseudogene TRBV3-2) and TRBJ1-1, with 8 bases aligning to TRBD1. The germline V gene encodes CDR1 LGHDT and CDR2 YNNKEL (reference sequence). This CDR3 is 17 amino acids long. Trimming removed 1 base from V and 5 bases from J; junction bases left unmatched: 12. The chain's CDR3 is CASSQGRAGGLRTEAFF. Written as DNA, the CDR3 is TGTGCCAGCAGCCAAGGTAGGGCAGGGGGCCTTCGGACTGAAGCTTTCTTT.

V gene TRBV5-4 combines with J gene TRBJ2-7; 8 nucleotides match TRBD2. The CDR3 has 15 amino acids. V lost 1 base to trimming and J lost 0 bases; unmatched junction nucleotides: 3. The germline V gene has CDR1 SGHNT and CDR2 YYREEE (reference sequence). CDR3 in DNA: TGTGCCAGCAGCTTGAGAGCGGGGGCCTCCTACGAGCAGTACTTC. Translating gives CASSLRAGASYEQYF.

The gene calls are TRBV29-1 and TRBJ2-1, with 7 bases aligning to TRBD1. This CDR3 contains 14 residues. Germline V gives CDR1 SQVTM, CDR2 ANQGSEA. Trimming took 7 bases from V and 2 from J; bases not matched to a gene: 8. The CDR3 DNA follows: TGCAGCGCATGGACAGGAGGCCCCTACAATGAGCAGTTCTTC. Translated: CSAWTGGPYNEQFF.

This chain links TRBV7-9 with TRBJ1-1; the D gene is possibly TRBD1 (6 bases). The CDR3 sequence is 15 residues long. Trimming removed 3 bases from V and 2 bases from J, with 13 bases in between. Germline lookup yields CDR1 SEHNR and CDR2 FQNEAQ (reference sequence). This CDR3 reads CASSFVGQINTEAFF. The CDR3 coding sequence is TGTGCCAGCAGCTTTGTTGGACAGATAAACACTGAAGCTTTCTTT.

V gene TRBV5-8 combines with J gene TRBJ1-5; D is undetermined. V dropped 3 bases and J dropped 5 bases, with 15 bases sitting between them. Germline V gene lookup returns CDR1 SGHTS and CDR2 YDEGEE. This CDR3 region has 15 residues. DNA of the CDR3: TGTGCCAGCAGCTACCCCGGGGTTGTGGATCAGCCCCAGCATTTT. Amino acids: CASSYPGVVDQPQHF.

The CDR3 DNA sequence: TGTGCCAGCAGACGGCGGACAGGATTAAATTCACCCCTCCACTTT. Its protein is CASRRRTGLNSPLHF. The genes are TRBV7-2 and TRBJ1-6, with 7 positions matching TRBD1. This CDR3 has 15 amino acids. The V gene's germline CDR1 is SGHTA and CDR2 FQGNSA. Trimming removed 6 bases from V and 7 bases from J; junction bases left unmatched: 9.

The chain combines TRBV28 with TRBJ2-5; D may be TRBD2 (7 bases). From germline, CDR1 is MDHEN and CDR2 SYDVKM. The CDR3 contains 15 residues. V lost 4 bases, J lost 5 bases, and 17 bases lay in between. CDR3 sequence reads: CASSSSGGRVETQYF. Here the CDR3 DNA reads TGTGCCAGCAGTTCATCGGGGGGCAGGGTTGAGACCCAGTACTTC.

The chain carries TRBV28 and TRBJ2-2; 7 nucleotides match TRBD1. CDR1 is MDHEN, CDR2 SYDVKM, per germline. The V and J ends lost 6 bases and 6 bases, in that order; junction bases with no gene match: 4. This CDR3 is 13 amino acids long. The CDR3 nucleotides read TGTGCCAGCAGAGACAGGGTCCCCGGGGAGCTGTTTTTT. Amino acids: CASRDRVPGELFF.

The chain is built from TRBV5-1 and TRBJ1-5, with unresolved D. The V and J ends lost 0 bases and 0 bases respectively, with 7 bases between them. Germline V CDR1 and CDR2: SGHRS, YFSETQ. The CDR3 has 15 amino acids. The CDR3: CASSLDGDSNQPQHF. The CDR3 DNA reads TGCGCCAGCAGCTTGGACGGTGATAGCAATCAGCCCCAGCATTTT.

Note on this clone: One end of the junction varies from germline; a read error may be responsible. The chain links TRBV19 to TRBJ2-7; D may be TRBD2 (6 bases). CDR3 length: 12 residues. CDR1 and CDR2 (germline): LNHDA, SQIVND (reference sequence). The CDR3 DNA sequence: TGTGCCAGTAGTACCAATCCGGGAGAGCGGTACTTC. It is translated as CASSTNPGERYF.

CDR3: CASSVGQGTEKLFF. The DNA of the CDR3 is TGTGCCAGCAGCGTAGGGCAGGGGACTGAAAAACTGTTTTTT. This sequence joins TRBV9 and TRBJ1-4, with D possibly being TRBD1 (6 bases). V lost 0 bases, J lost 7 bases, and 10 bases lay in between. Germline-derived CDR1 and CDR2 are SGDLS and YYNGEE. This CDR3 is built from 14 residues.

This sequence joins TRBV7-9 and TRBJ1-1, with D perhaps matching TRBD1 (5 bases). Between the trimmed V and J ends, which lost 4 bases and 0 bases, there was a span of 15 bases. The CDR3 contains 16 residues. Germline-derived CDR1 and CDR2 are SEHNR and FQNEAQ (reference sequence). The CDR3 DNA is TGTGCCAGCAGCTCAATCCTTAGGGGTCTGAACACTGAAGCTTTCTTT. As protein: CASSSILRGLNTEAFF.

The chain joins TRBV3-1 (or the pseudogene TRBV3-2) to TRBJ1-5; possible D gene TRBD1, 5 bases. The CDR3 sequence is 14 residues long. Looked up from germline, CDR1 is LGHDT and CDR2 is YNNKEL (reference sequence). Trimming removed 3 bases from V and 6 bases from J, with 12 bases in between. CDR3 sequence reads: CASSQSGWGQPQHF. The CDR3 bases are TGTGCCAGCAGCCAGTCAGGGTGGGGTCAGCCCCAGCATTTT.

The V call is TRBV24-1, the J call TRBJ1-2; D remains unclear. Germline CDR1 reads KGHDR; CDR2 reads SFDVKD. There are 16 residues in the CDR3. V lost 5 bases and J 4 bases, leaving 19 bases between the germline ends. CDR3 DNA sequence: TGTGCCACCAGTGGGAGCCCAGGTCGGGGTGGCTATGGCTACACCTTC. It is translated as CATSGSPGRGGYGYTF.

This chain uses TRBV6-5 with TRBJ1-2; TRBD1 matches at 7 bases. CDR1 is MNHEY, CDR2 SVGAGI, per germline. The ends lost 0 bases at V and 7 bases at J; junction bases unmatched: 11. This CDR3 contains 16 residues. The CDR3 protein is CASSYSSSNRGGGYTF. The DNA for the CDR3 is TGTGCCAGCAGTTACTCGAGTTCTAACAGGGGTGGTGGCTACACCTTC.

This chain links TRBV5-5 with TRBJ1-2; tentative D call: TRBD1 (6 bases). Germline V gene data show CDR1 as SGHKS and CDR2 as YYEKEE (reference sequence). This CDR3 has 14 amino acids. V lost 3 bases and J lost 0, with 9 bases in between. The CDR3 sequence is CASSWGHSNYGYTF. The CDR3 DNA sequence: TGTGCCAGCAGCTGGGGACACTCTAACTATGGCTACACCTTC.

This chain uses TRBV5-4 with TRBJ2-4; D not certain. The V gene lost 0 bases and the J gene lost 11 bases, with 9 bases spanning the gap. Germline loops: CDR1 SGHNT, CDR2 YYREEE (reference sequence). CDR3 length: 12 amino acids. The CDR3 nucleotides are TGTGCCAGCAGCTTGGGTGGCAGTTTTCAGTACTTC. Translating gives CASSLGGSFQYF.

This clone appeared once. The chain combines TRBV4-1 with TRBJ2-3; TRBD2 matches at 10 bases. The germline V gene encodes CDR1 MGHRA and CDR2 YSYEKL. V was clipped by 2 bases and J by 1 base; unmatched bases: 3. The CDR3 spans 16 residues. The chain's CDR3 is CASSQFGTSGTDTQYF. As DNA, the CDR3 is TGCGCCAGCAGCCAATTCGGGACTAGCGGCACAGATACGCAGTATTTT.

CDR3 loop: CASSPHPGSEAFF. The CDR3 DNA is TGTGCCAGTAGTCCACACCCGGGGTCTGAAGCTTTCTTT. The chain uses TRBV19 and TRBJ1-1; no firm D call. There are 13 residues in the CDR3. V lost 5 bases and J lost 6, with 13 bases in between. The germline gives CDR1 LNHDA, CDR2 SQIVND (reference sequence).

Here the CDR3 reads CASSEGATGVYGYTF. The CDR3, as DNA: TGTGCCAGCAGTGAAGGGGCCACAGGGGTCTATGGCTACACCTTC. The V gene is TRBV6-1, the J gene TRBJ1-2; 7 bases line up with TRBD1. Germline V CDR1 and CDR2: MNHNS, SASEGT. The CDR3 totals 15 residues. V was clipped by 1 base and J by 4 bases; unmatched bases: 6.

The chain recombines TRBV5-4 with TRBJ1-6; unclear D gene. Germline CDR1 reads SGHNT; CDR2 reads YYREEE (reference sequence). The CDR3 spans 16 residues. Deletions cut 7 bases from V and 0 bases from J, with 14 bases between. CDR3 DNA sequence: TGTGCCAGCGATCACACGGAGAGCTCCTATAATTCACCCCTCCACTTT. Protein sequence: CASDHTESSYNSPLHF.

V gene TRBV30 combines with J gene TRBJ2-7; 12 positions agree with TRBD2. V shed 2 bases and J 2 bases; nucleotides not matched to a gene: 1. Germline V CDR1 and CDR2: GTSNPN, SVGIG (reference sequence). The CDR3 is 14 residues long. CDR3 coding DNA: TGTGCCTGGAGTAGGACTAGCGGGGCCTACGAGCAGTACTTC. Its translation: CAWSRTSGAYEQYF.

The rearrangement joins TRBV4-1 to TRBJ1-1, with D maybe TRBD1 (5 bases). Germline V gives CDR1 MGHRA, CDR2 YSYEKL. Deletions cut 1 base from V and 6 bases from J, with 18 bases between. The CDR3 covers 16 residues. In nucleotides, the CDR3 is TGCGCCAGCAGCCAAGGGGCGGGGCAGGTAGTCCCTGAAGCTTTCTTT. It encodes CASSQGAGQVVPEAFF.

The CDR3 protein is CASSLDPTGWWTGELFF. In nucleotides, the CDR3 is TGTGCCAGCAGCTTAGATCCCACAGGGTGGTGGACCGGGGAGCTGTTTTTT. The chain links TRBV11-2 to TRBJ2-2, with D perhaps TRBD1 (6 bases). The CDR3 covers 17 residues. V was cut by 0 bases and J by 5 bases, with 16 bases left in between. Germline values: CDR1 SGHAT, CDR2 FQNNGV.